Below, 21 T cell receptor beta chains from the same sample are listed, as sequenced in a study of blood T cell repertoires in COVID-19. The protocol was immunoSEQ multiplex PCR, while the TCRdb copy is restricted to in-frame clones and leaves out a portion. This sample has 60,000 to 75,000 clones, with around 88% found just once. The sample was peripheral blood. The receptors were gathered from a woman at least 80 years old with acute or convalescent COVID-19.

The J gene is TRBJ2-3, the V gene TRBV5-1; TRBD2 might be the D (6 bases). This CDR3 spans 15 amino acids. Per germline, CDR1 SGHRS and CDR2 YFSETQ. V lost 0 bases and J lost 1, with 9 bases in between. As DNA, the CDR3 is TGCGCCAGCAGCTTGGAGCAGCGGGGCACAGATACGCAGTATTTT. It specifies CASSLEQRGTDTQYF.

The CDR3 protein is CASSSGLRDEQFF. CDR3 sequence (DNA): TGTGCCAGCAGTTCGGGACTACGGGATGAGCAGTTCTTC. The rearrangement uses TRBV12-3 or TRBV12-4 and TRBJ2-1; 7 bases fit TRBD2. Trimming took 4 bases from V and 8 from J; bases not matched to a gene: 5. This CDR3 is built from 13 residues.

V and J are TRBV6-4 and TRBJ2-5; 7 positions match TRBD1. This CDR3 has 15 amino acids. CDR1 MRHNA and CDR2 SNTAGT come from the germline V gene. Trimming took 6 bases from V and 4 from J; bases not matched to a gene: 11. CDR3 nucleotides: TGTGCCAGCAGAGAAGCAGGGGGACGGCTAGAGACCCAGTACTTC. It codes for CASREAGGRLETQYF.

This chain links TRBV10-3 with TRBJ1-1; D is possibly TRBD1 (6 bases). There are 13 residues in the CDR3. V was pared by 6 bases and J by 1 base, with 9 bases between. Germline V gene lookup returns CDR1 ENHRY and CDR2 SYGVKD. CDR3 DNA: TGTGCCATCAGGAGACAGGAGAACACTGAAGCTTTCTTT. This translates into CAIRRQENTEAFF.

In this sample, this clone turned up a few times. This rearrangement joins TRBV7-8 to TRBJ2-3; 7 nucleotides agree with TRBD2. This CDR3 has 13 amino acids. Trimming took 8 bases from V and 2 from J; bases not matched to a gene: 4. The germline V gene encodes CDR1 SGHVS and CDR2 FQNEAQ. The CDR3 bases are TGTGCCAGCTCGCGGGGGAACACAGATACGCAGTATTTT. It specifies CASSRGNTDTQYF.

This clone was observed a handful of times. V is TRBV7-8 and J is TRBJ1-1, with TRBD1 identical over 7 bases. J lost 12 bases, V lost 4 bases, and 11 bases had no gene match. CDR1 is SGHVS and CDR2 is FQNEAQ in the germline V gene. The CDR3 sequence is 13 residues long. CDR3 nucleotides: TGTGCCAGCAGCTACGGCCGACAGGGAGACTCTTTCTTT. It yields the protein CASSYGRQGDSFF.

CDR3 region: CASARGGAVSEQYF. Here the CDR3 DNA reads TGTGCCAGCGCCAGAGGGGGCGCAGTGAGCGAGCAGTACTTC. The chain joins TRBV27 to TRBJ2-7; TRBD1 agrees at 7 bases. Trimming took 8 bases from V and 6 from J; bases not matched to a gene: 13. CDR1 and CDR2 (germline): MNHEY, SMNVEV (reference sequence). CDR3 length equals 14 residues.

This clone has just one count. This chain links TRBV24-1 with TRBJ2-1, with a tentative D call TRBD2 (5 bases). The CDR3 consists of 17 residues. CDR1 KGHDR and CDR2 SFDVKD come from the germline V gene. V lost 4 bases to trimming and J lost 4 bases, with 19 bases between them. CDR3 sequence (DNA): TGTGCCACCAGTGAAGCTATACCCCGGGATTTTTACAATGAGCAGTTCTTC. It encodes CATSEAIPRDFYNEQFF.

V gene TRBV5-1 combines with J gene TRBJ2-2; 11 nucleotides align to TRBD2. This CDR3 contains 18 residues. The V gene end was trimmed by 1 base and the J gene end by 2 bases; junction bases not matched to a gene: 7. CDR1 SGHRS and CDR2 YFSETQ come from the germline V gene. The CDR3 bases are TGCGCCAGCAGCTTGTTTCCTAGCGGGGGGACAAACACCGGGGAGCTGTTTTTT. This translates into CASSLFPSGGTNTGELFF.

The rearrangement links TRBV21-1 to TRBJ2-2; the table gives TRBD2 as D, unverified against the DNA. TRBV21-1 is listed as a pseudogene. This CDR3 region has 17 residues. The CDR3 loop is CASTGAGGRFRTGELFF. Written as DNA, the CDR3 is TGTGCCAGCACCGGGGCGGGAGGGAGATTTCGGACCGGGGAGCTGTTTTTT.

This chain links TRBV7-2 with TRBJ1-4; D is perhaps TRBD1 (6 bases). V lost 5 bases and J 7 bases, leaving 23 bases between the germline ends. Germline-derived CDR1 and CDR2 are SGHTA and FQGNSA. The CDR3 totals 17 residues. CDR3 region: CASSPGQPSTAGEKLFF. The CDR3 region has the DNA TGTGCCAGCAGCCCCGGACAGCCTTCCACCGCGGGTGAAAAACTGTTTTTT.

V usage is TRBV9 and J usage is TRBJ1-2; tentatively, D is TRBD1 (6 bases). The ends were cut back, 0 bases at V and 6 bases at J, with 24 bases in the middle. Looked up from germline, CDR1 is SGDLS and CDR2 is YYNGEE. This CDR3 has 18 residues. The CDR3 nucleotides read TGTGCCAGCAGCGTAGGTCTCAACCCGAGGGGGGGTTACGATGGCTACACCTTC. This gives the protein CASSVGLNPRGGYDGYTF.

The rearrangement uses TRBV5-1 and TRBJ1-5; possible D gene TRBD1, 6 bases. V gave up 3 bases and J gave up 5 bases, with 12 bases separating them. The germline CDR1 and CDR2 sequences are SGHRS and YFSETQ. This CDR3 has 14 amino acids. CDR3 amino acids: CASSSVGGDQPQHF. The CDR3 nucleotides are TGCGCCAGCAGCTCGGTAGGGGGGGATCAGCCCCAGCATTTT.

This chain uses TRBV5-6 with TRBJ2-3; perhaps TRBD2 as D (7 bases). From germline, CDR1 is SGHDT and CDR2 YYEEEE. CDR3 length equals 16 residues. Trimming stripped 4 bases from V and 3 bases from J, with 18 bases between. CDR3 in amino acids: CASSRGGRGLTDTQYF. The DNA for the CDR3 is TGTGCCAGCAGCCGCGGAGGGAGGGGGTTGACAGATACGCAGTATTTT.

J is TRBJ1-5 and V is TRBV19, with TRBD1 identical over 9 bases. The CDR3 totals 15 residues. J gave up 4 bases and V 5 bases, and 6 bases lay outside the gene matches. The germline gives CDR1 LNHDA, CDR2 SQIVND (reference sequence). CDR3 coding DNA: TGTGCCAGTAGTGGTCCGGGACAGGGAAATCAGCCCCAGCATTTT. Protein: CASSGPGQGNQPQHF. The full variable domain, with the rest looked up from reference TRBV19 and TRBJ1-5, is DGGITQSPKYLFRKEGQNVTLSCEQNLNHDAMYWYRQDPGQGLRLIYYSQIVNDFQKGDIAEGYSVSREKKESFPLTVTSAQKNPTAFYLCASSGPGQGNQPQHFGDGTRLSIL.

V is TRBV9 and J is TRBJ2-1, with 10 bases lining up with TRBD2. J gave up 9 bases and V 0 bases, and 6 bases lay outside the gene matches. This CDR3 is 15 amino acids long. Germline CDR1 SGDLS, CDR2 YYNGEE. The CDR3 coding sequence is TGTGCCAGCAGCGTAGCGGCTAGCGGGAGCAGTGAGCAGTTCTTC. Its protein product is CASSVAASGSSEQFF.

V gene TRBV3-1 (or the pseudogene TRBV3-2) combines with J gene TRBJ2-1; 13 nucleotides line up with TRBD2. Germline V gene lookup returns CDR1 LGHDT and CDR2 YNNKEL (reference sequence). The CDR3 is 21 amino acids. Germline trimming cut 6 bases from V and 0 bases from J; bases unmatched to any gene: 17. CDR3 bases: TGTGCCAGCAGTTCCCATTGGACTAGCGGGGGTTCTAGGGGCTCCTACAATGAGCAGTTCTTC. It encodes CASSSHWTSGGSRGSYNEQFF.

V usage is TRBV7-9 and J usage is TRBJ2-2; weak D call: TRBD2 (6 bases). Germline loops: CDR1 SEHNR, CDR2 FQNEAQ (reference sequence). V was pared by 5 bases and J by 8 bases, with 18 bases between. This CDR3 has 15 amino acids. The chain's CDR3 is CASSGLARVGGELFF. DNA for the CDR3: TGTGCCAGCAGCGGCCTAGCGCGGGTCGGAGGGGAGCTGTTTTTT.

The chain is built from TRBV6-2 or TRBV6-3 and TRBJ1-1; D call uncertain. CDR1 and CDR2 from the germline V gene are MNHEY and SVGEGT. CDR3 size: 15 residues. V was cut by 0 bases and J by 0 bases, with 8 bases left in between. The CDR3 loop reads CASSYSTAMNTEAFF. CDR3 bases: TGTGCCAGCAGTTACTCCACAGCCATGAACACTGAAGCTTTCTTT.

The J gene is TRBJ1-1, the V gene TRBV7-2; D uncertain. V shed 3 bases and J shed 3 bases, with 5 bases lying between them. In germline, CDR1 is SGHTA, CDR2 FQGNSA. The CDR3 length is 12 residues. The CDR3 region has the DNA TGTGCCAGCAGCTTTCGCGACACTGAAGCTTTCTTT. Translated: CASSFRDTEAFF.

This sequence joins TRBV5-4 and TRBJ2-7, with 11 positions matching TRBD2. J gave up 3 bases and V 1 base, and 3 bases lay outside the gene matches. Germline CDR1 SGHNT, CDR2 YYREEE (reference sequence). The CDR3 extends over 15 amino acids. CDR3: CASSLTSGGNYEQYF. CDR3 sequence (DNA): TGTGCCAGCAGCTTGACTAGCGGGGGAAACTACGAGCAGTACTTC.